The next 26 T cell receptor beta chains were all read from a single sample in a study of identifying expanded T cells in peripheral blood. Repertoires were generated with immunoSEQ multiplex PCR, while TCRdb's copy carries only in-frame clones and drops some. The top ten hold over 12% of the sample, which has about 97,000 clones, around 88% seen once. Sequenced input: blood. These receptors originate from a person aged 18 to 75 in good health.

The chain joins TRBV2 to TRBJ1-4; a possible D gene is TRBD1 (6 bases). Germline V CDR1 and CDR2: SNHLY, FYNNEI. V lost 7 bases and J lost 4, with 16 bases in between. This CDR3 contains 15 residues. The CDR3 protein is CASTFRTAVNEKLFF. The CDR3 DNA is TGTGCCAGCACCTTTAGGACAGCAGTTAATGAAAAACTGTTTTTT.

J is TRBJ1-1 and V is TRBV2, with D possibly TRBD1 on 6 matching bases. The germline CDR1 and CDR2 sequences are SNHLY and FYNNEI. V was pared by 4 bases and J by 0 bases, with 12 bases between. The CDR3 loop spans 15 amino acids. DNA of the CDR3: TGTGCCAGCAGTGGGTCCAGGGACATGAACACTGAAGCTTTCTTT. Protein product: CASSGSRDMNTEAFF.

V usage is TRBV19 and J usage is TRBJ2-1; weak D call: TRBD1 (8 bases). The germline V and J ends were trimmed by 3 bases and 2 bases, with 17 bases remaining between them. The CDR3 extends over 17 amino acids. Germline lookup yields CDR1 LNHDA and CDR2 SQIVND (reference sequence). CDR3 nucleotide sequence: TGTGCCAGTAGTATCGACCGGACAGGGACTACCTACAATGAGCAGTTCTTC. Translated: CASSIDRTGTTYNEQFF. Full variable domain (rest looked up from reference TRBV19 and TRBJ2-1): DGGITQSPKYLFRKEGQNVTLSCEQNLNHDAMYWYRQDPGQGLRLIYYSQIVNDFQKGDIAEGYSVSREKKESFPLTVTSAQKNPTAFYLCASSIDRTGTTYNEQFFGPGTRLTVL.

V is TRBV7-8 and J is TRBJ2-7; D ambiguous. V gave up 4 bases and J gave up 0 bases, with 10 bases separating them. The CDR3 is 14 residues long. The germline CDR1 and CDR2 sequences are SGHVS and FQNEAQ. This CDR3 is CASSSHGYSYEQYF. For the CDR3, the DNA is TGTGCCAGCAGCTCCCACGGGTACTCCTACGAGCAGTACTTC. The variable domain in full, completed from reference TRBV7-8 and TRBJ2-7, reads GAGVSQSPRYKVAKRGQDVALRCDPISGHVSLFWYQQALGQGPEFLTYFQNEAQLDKSGLPSDRFFAERPEGSVSTLKIQRTQQEDSAVYLCASSSHGYSYEQYFGPGTRLTVT.

CDR3 DNA sequence: TGTGCCAGCAGTTATGACGGTTATAGCAATCAGCCCCAGCATTTT. Its translation is CASSYDGYSNQPQHF. V and J are TRBV6-5 and TRBJ1-5; D unclear. V was trimmed by 3 bases and J by 0 bases, leaving 9 bases between them. The CDR3 loop spans 15 amino acids. CDR1 is MNHEY, CDR2 SVGAGI, per germline.

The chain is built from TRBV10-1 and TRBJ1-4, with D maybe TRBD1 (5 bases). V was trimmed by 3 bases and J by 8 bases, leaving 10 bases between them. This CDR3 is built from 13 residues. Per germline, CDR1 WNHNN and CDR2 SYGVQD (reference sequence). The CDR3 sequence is CASSDSGREKLFF. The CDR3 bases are TGCGCCAGCAGTGATTCGGGACGGGAAAAACTGTTTTTT.

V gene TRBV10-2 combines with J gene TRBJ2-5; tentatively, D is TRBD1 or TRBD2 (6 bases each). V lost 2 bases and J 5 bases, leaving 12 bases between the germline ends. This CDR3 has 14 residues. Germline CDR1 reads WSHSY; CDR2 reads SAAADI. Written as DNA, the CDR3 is TGCGCCAGCAGTGAGGGGGGGCTAGCGGAGACCCAGTACTTC. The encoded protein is CASSEGGLAETQYF.

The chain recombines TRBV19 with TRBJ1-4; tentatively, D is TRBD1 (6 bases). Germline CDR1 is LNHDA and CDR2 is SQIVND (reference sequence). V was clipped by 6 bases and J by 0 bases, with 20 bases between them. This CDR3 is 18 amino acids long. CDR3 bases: TGTGCCAGTAGCCGAAAGGGGGGCAGATACGCAACTAATGAAAAACTGTTTTTT. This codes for CASSRKGGRYATNEKLFF.

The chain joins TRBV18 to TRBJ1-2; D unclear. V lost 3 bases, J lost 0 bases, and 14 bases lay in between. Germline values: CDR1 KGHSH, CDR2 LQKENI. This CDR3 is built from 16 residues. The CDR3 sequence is CASSPRTDRANYGYTF. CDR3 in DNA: TGTGCCAGCTCACCCAGGACGGACCGAGCTAACTATGGCTACACCTTC.

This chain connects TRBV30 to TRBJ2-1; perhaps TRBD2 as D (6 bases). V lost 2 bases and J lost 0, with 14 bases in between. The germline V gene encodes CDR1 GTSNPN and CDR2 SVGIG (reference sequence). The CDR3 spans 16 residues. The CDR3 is CAWSSRGMSSYNEQFF. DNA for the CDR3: TGTGCCTGGAGTTCTCGGGGGATGAGCTCCTACAATGAGCAGTTCTTC.

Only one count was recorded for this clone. CDR3 coding DNA: TGTGCCAGCAGTTTGACGGGAGGGCTACTAGAGCAGTACTTC. The encoded protein is CASSLTGGLLEQYF. The chain joins TRBV9 to TRBJ2-7, with 8 bases aligning to TRBD2. J lost 7 bases, V lost 5 bases, and 11 bases had no gene match. The germline gives CDR1 SGDLS, CDR2 YYNGEE. The CDR3 extends over 14 amino acids.

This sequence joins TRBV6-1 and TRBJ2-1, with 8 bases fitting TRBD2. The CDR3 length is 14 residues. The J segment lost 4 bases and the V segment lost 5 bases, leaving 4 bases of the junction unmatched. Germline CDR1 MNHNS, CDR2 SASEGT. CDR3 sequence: CASSLTSGYNEQFF. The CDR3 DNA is TGTGCCAGCAGTTTAACTAGCGGATACAATGAGCAGTTCTTC.

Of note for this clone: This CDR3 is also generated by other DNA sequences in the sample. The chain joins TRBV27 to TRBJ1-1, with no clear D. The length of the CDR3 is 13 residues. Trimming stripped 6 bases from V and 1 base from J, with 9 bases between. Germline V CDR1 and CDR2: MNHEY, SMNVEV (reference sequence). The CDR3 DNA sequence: TGTGCCAGCAGGTATCGGGGGAACACTGAAGCTTTCTTT. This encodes CASRYRGNTEAFF.

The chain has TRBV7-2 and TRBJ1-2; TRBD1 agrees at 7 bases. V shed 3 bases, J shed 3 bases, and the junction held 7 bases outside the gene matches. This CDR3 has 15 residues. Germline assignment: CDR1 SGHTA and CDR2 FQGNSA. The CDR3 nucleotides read TGTGCCAGCAGCTTCCAACCGACAGGGTACTATGGCTACACCTTC. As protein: CASSFQPTGYYGYTF.

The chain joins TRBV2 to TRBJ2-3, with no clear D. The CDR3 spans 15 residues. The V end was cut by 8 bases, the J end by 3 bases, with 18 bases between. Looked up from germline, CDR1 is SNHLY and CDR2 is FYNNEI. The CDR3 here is CASSMGFQTTDTQYF. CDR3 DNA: TGTGCCAGCTCAATGGGCTTCCAGACGACAGATACGCAGTATTTT.

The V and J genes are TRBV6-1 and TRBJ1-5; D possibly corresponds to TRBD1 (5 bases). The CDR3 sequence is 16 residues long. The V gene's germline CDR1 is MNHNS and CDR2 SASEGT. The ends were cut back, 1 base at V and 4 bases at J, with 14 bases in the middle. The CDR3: CASSEVEGAGNQPQHF. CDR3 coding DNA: TGTGCCAGCAGTGAAGTAGAAGGGGCAGGTAATCAGCCCCAGCATTTT.

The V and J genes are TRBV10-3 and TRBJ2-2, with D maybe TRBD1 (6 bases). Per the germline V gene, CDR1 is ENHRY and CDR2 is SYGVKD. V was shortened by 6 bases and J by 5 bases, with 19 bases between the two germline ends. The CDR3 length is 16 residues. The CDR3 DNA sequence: TGTGCCATCAGGACGGACAGCGCCGTATTAACCGGGGAGCTGTTTTTT. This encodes CAIRTDSAVLTGELFF.

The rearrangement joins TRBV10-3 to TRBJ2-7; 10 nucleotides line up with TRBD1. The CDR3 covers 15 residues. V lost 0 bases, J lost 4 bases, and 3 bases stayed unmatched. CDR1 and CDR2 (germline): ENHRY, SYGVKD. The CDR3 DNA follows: TGTGCCATCAGTGAGTCCGGGACAGGGGCTTACGAGCAGTACTTC. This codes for CAISESGTGAYEQYF.

The CDR3 nucleotides are TGTGCCAGCTCACCTCGGACAGGGGAAGGAGGCTACACCTTC. It yields the protein CASSPRTGEGGYTF. The rearrangement uses TRBV18 and TRBJ1-2; 9 bases align to TRBD1. The junction had 7 bases not matched to a gene; V was cut back by 3 bases and J by 8 bases. CDR3 length equals 14 residues. CDR1 KGHSH and CDR2 LQKENI come from the germline V gene.

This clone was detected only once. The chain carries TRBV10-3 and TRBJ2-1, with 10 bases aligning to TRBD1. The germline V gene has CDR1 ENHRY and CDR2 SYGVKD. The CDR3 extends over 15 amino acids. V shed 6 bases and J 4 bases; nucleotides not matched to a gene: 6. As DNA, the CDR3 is TGTGCCATCAGAGAGGGACAGGGGAAATACAATGAGCAGTTCTTC. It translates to CAIREGQGKYNEQFF.

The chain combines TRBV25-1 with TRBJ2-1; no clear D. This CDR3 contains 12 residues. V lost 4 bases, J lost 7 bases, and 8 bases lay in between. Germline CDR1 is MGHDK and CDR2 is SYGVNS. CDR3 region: CASSGEVNEQFF. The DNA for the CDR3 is TGTGCCAGCAGTGGTGAAGTGAATGAGCAGTTCTTC.

CDR3 residues: CASSLGLSGDQETQYF. The DNA for the CDR3 is TGCGCCAGCAGCTTGGGACTGAGTGGCGACCAAGAGACCCAGTACTTC. The chain carries TRBV5-1 and TRBJ2-5; D gene ambiguous. CDR3 length: 16 residues. V lost 0 bases to trimming and J lost 0 bases, with 12 bases between them. Germline loops: CDR1 SGHRS, CDR2 YFSETQ. Variable domain in full (rest from reference TRBV5-1 and TRBJ2-5): KAGVTQTPRYLIKTRGQQVTLSCSPISGHRSVSWYQQTPGQGLQFLFEYFSETQRNKGNFPGRFSGRQFSNSRSEMNVSTLELGDSALYLCASSLGLSGDQETQYFGPGTRLLVL.

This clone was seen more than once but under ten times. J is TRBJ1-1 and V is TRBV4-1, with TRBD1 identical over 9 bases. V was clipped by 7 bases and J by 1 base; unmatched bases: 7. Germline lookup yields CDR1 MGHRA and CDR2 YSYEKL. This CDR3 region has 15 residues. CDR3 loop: CASNDRTGANTEAFF. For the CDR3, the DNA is TGCGCCAGCAACGATAGGACAGGGGCGAACACTGAAGCTTTCTTT.

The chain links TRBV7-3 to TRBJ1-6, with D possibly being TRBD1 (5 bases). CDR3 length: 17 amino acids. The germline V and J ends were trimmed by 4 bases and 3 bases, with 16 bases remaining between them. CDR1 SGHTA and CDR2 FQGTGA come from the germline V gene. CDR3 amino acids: CASSSGPNDHYNSPLHF. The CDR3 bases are TGTGCCAGCAGCTCGGGACCCAACGACCACTATAATTCACCCCTCCACTTT.

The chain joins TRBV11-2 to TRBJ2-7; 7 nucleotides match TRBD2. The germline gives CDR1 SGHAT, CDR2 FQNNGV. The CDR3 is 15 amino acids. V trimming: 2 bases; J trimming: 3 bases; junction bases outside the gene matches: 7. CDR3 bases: TGTGCCAGCAGCTTAATCAGCGGGGATTTCTACGAGCAGTACTTC. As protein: CASSLISGDFYEQYF.

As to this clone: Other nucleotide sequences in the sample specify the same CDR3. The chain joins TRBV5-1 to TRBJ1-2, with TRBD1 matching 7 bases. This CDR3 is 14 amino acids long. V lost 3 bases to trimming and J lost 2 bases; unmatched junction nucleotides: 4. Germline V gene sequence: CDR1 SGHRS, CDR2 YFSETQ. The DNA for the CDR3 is TGCGCCAGCAGCTACCTACAGGGGAACTATGGCTACACCTTC. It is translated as CASSYLQGNYGYTF.